The 15 T cell receptor beta chains in this list originate from one sample, sequenced in a study of technical replicates of blood from several donors. Repertoires were generated with immunoSEQ multiplex PCR, while TCRdb's copy carries only in-frame clones and drops some. The table lists 60,000 to 65,000 clones, approximately 86% of them singletons. Specimen: PBMCs. The origin of the receptors is a human donor in good health. Some clones in this sample may be carry-over from other donors' samples.

The chain has TRBV27 and TRBJ2-3; TRBD2 aligns across 10 bases. Trimming cost V 6 bases and J 1 base; bases outside gene matches: 7. The CDR3 is made up of 16 amino acids. CDR1 is MNHEY and CDR2 is SMNVEV in the germline V gene (reference sequence). The CDR3 region has the DNA TGTGCCAGCAGGCTAGCGGGAGTTTCTGGCACAGATACGCAGTATTTT. It specifies CASRLAGVSGTDTQYF.

This sequence joins TRBV7-6 and TRBJ2-1, with D possibly being TRBD1 (6 bases). The CDR3 sequence is 14 residues long. Per the germline V gene, CDR1 is SGHVS and CDR2 is FNYEAQ. V was shortened by 5 bases and J by 5 bases, with 13 bases between the two germline ends. CDR3: CASSTRGSDNEQFF. The CDR3 coding sequence is TGTGCCAGCAGCACCAGGGGATCTGACAATGAGCAGTTCTTC.

The chain uses TRBV5-4 and TRBJ1-6; 10 bases agree with TRBD1. Germline assignment: CDR1 SGHNT and CDR2 YYREEE (reference sequence). J gave up 10 bases and V 0 bases, and 7 bases lay outside the gene matches. This CDR3 spans 16 amino acids. CDR3 bases: TGTGCCAGCAGCTTGGGGACAGGGGGAGTAGGATCACCCCTCCACTTT. Translating gives CASSLGTGGVGSPLHF. The complete variable domain, with remaining parts taken from reference TRBV5-4 and TRBJ1-6, reads ETGVTQSPTHLIKTRGQQVTLRCSSQSGHNTVSWYQQALGQGPQFIFQYYREEENGRGNFPPRFSGLQFPNYSSELNVNALELDDSALYLCASSLGTGGVGSPLHFGNGTRLTVT.

The chain combines TRBV5-5 with TRBJ2-2; 8 bases are a match to TRBD2. The V gene end was trimmed by 4 bases and the J gene end by 0 bases; junction bases not matched to a gene: 2. Looked up from germline, CDR1 is SGHKS and CDR2 is YYEKEE (reference sequence). The CDR3 extends over 15 amino acids. CDR3 coding DNA: TGTGCCAGCAGCGGGACTAGTCCGAACACCGGGGAGCTGTTTTTT. Its translation is CASSGTSPNTGELFF. Full variable domain (outside the CDR3, taken from reference TRBV5-5 and TRBJ2-2): DAGVTQSPTHLIKTRGQQVTLRCSPISGHKSVSWYQQVLGQGPQFIFQYYEKEERGRGNFPDRFSARQFPNYSSELNVNALLLGDSALYLCASSGTSPNTGELFFGEGSRLTVL.

The chain employs TRBV7-9 and TRBJ2-3; 7 bases line up with TRBD1. Trimming removed 2 bases from V and 0 bases from J; junction bases left unmatched: 11. CDR1 and CDR2 from the germline V gene are SEHNR and FQNEAQ (reference sequence). This CDR3 region has 18 residues. The CDR3 sequence: CASSLNGTDSSSTDTQYF. The CDR3 DNA follows: TGTGCCAGCAGCTTAAACGGGACAGACAGTTCTAGCACAGATACGCAGTATTTT.

The rearrangement joins TRBV19 to TRBJ1-4; D call uncertain. Per the germline V gene, CDR1 is LNHDA and CDR2 is SQIVND (reference sequence). V lost 4 bases and J lost 1, with 7 bases in between. CDR3 length: 14 residues. The chain's CDR3 is CASSTGLTNEKLFF. The CDR3 bases are TGTGCCAGTAGTACGGGGTTAACTAATGAAAAACTGTTTTTT.

This chain joins TRBV7-9 and TRBJ1-2; 7 nucleotides match TRBD1. The CDR3 runs 16 residues. CDR1 and CDR2 (germline): SEHNR, FQNEAQ (reference sequence). V shed 5 bases and J 2 bases; nucleotides not matched to a gene: 11. CDR3 sequence reads: CASSPADTGANYGYTF. The DNA of the CDR3 is TGTGCCAGCAGCCCCGCGGACACAGGGGCCAACTATGGCTACACCTTC.

V gene TRBV14 combines with J gene TRBJ2-7, with D perhaps TRBD1 (6 bases). The ends were cut back, 3 bases at V and 3 bases at J, with 12 bases in the middle. Germline V gene lookup returns CDR1 SGHDN and CDR2 FVKESK. CDR3 length equals 14 residues. The CDR3 loop is CASSQGLGGYEQYF. Here the CDR3 DNA reads TGTGCCAGCAGCCAGGGATTAGGGGGCTACGAGCAGTACTTC.

The chain is built from TRBV5-4 and TRBJ2-7; maybe TRBD2 (6 bases). Germline CDR1 reads SGHNT; CDR2 reads YYREEE (reference sequence). With 4 bases removed from V and 5 bases from J, the gap between germline ends came to 16 bases. The CDR3 loop spans 14 amino acids. CDR3 in DNA: TGTGCCAGCAGCGAACGCCTGGGACTCCACGAGCAGTACTTC. Amino acid sequence: CASSERLGLHEQYF. Filled out from reference TRBV5-4 and TRBJ2-7, the complete variable domain reads ETGVTQSPTHLIKTRGQQVTLRCSSQSGHNTVSWYQQALGQGPQFIFQYYREEENGRGNFPPRFSGLQFPNYSSELNVNALELDDSALYLCASSERLGLHEQYFGPGTRLTVT.

The chain's CDR3 is CASSLGDGDYGYTF. In DNA, the CDR3 is TGTGCCAGCAGCTTGGGAGACGGAGACTATGGCTACACCTTC. The chain employs TRBV5-6 and TRBJ1-2; D uncertain. Trimming shortened V by 0 bases and J by 3 bases, and 9 bases separated the two germline ends. The CDR3 loop spans 14 amino acids. CDR1 is SGHDT and CDR2 is YYEEEE in the germline V gene.

The J gene is TRBJ2-5, the V gene TRBV5-4; 9 positions match TRBD1. The CDR3 is 14 amino acids. V lost 4 bases, J lost 1 base, and 2 bases stayed unmatched. Per germline, CDR1 SGHNT and CDR2 YYREEE (reference sequence). Written as DNA, the CDR3 is TGTGCCAGCAGCGTACAGGGGGCCCAAGAGACCCAGTACTTC. Translating it yields CASSVQGAQETQYF.

Concerning this clone itself: At one end, the junction sequence differs from germline, possibly due to a read error. This chain joins TRBV7-8 and TRBJ2-1; 9 positions match TRBD2. The germline gives CDR1 SGHVS, CDR2 FQNEAQ. CDR3 size: 12 residues. CDR3 in amino acids: CASSLTPAGGLF. Here the CDR3 DNA reads TGTGCCAGCAGCTTGACCCCAGCGGGAGGTCTCTTC.

J is TRBJ2-7 and V is TRBV29-1, with D possibly matching TRBD2 (6 bases). V lost 7 bases, J lost 2 bases, and 12 bases lay in between. The CDR3 is 12 residues long. Per germline, CDR1 SQVTM and CDR2 ANQGSEA. CDR3 amino acids: CSGRDGTYEQYF. The CDR3 coding sequence is TGCAGCGGGAGGGACGGAACCTACGAGCAGTACTTC.

The chain is built from TRBV10-3 and TRBJ2-4, with 10 bases that match TRBD1. The germline V gene encodes CDR1 ENHRY and CDR2 SYGVKD. The CDR3 totals 16 residues. With V trimmed by 5 bases and J by 3 bases, 7 bases remained unmatched. The CDR3 DNA follows: TGTGCCATCAGTCAGACAGGGGGCGGAGGCAAAAACATTCAGTACTTC. Translated: CAISQTGGGGKNIQYF.

In DNA form, the CDR3 reads TGTGCCAGCAGTTACTCGATAGTCATGAACACTGAAGCTTTCTTT. Residues: CASSYSIVMNTEAFF. The chain has TRBV6-5 and TRBJ1-1; D remains ambiguous. This CDR3 is built from 15 residues. Trimming pared 0 bases from V and 0 bases from J, leaving 8 bases between. CDR1 is MNHEY and CDR2 is SVGAGI in the germline V gene.